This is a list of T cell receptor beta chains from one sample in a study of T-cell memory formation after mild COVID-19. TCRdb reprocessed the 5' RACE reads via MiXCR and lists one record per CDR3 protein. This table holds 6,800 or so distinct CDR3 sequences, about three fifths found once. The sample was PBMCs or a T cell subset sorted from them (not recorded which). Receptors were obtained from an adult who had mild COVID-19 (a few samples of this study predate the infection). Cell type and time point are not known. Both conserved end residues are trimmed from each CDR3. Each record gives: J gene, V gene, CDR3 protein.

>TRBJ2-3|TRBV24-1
ATSDLADTQY
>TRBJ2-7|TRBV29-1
SVGSTYEQY
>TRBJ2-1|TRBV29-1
SATQGSLSNEQF
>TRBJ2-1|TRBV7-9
ASSWTGYGFNEQF
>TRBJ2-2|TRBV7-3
ASSLEGYSGPGELF
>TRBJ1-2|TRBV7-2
ASSPGQGEGYT
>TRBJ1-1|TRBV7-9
ASSLVDEGGTEAF
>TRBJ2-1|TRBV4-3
ASSQDRAWRANEQF
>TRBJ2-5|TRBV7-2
ASSLWDTGPLETQY
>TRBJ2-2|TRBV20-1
SARDMSRGTGELF
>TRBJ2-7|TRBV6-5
ATTGTGSYEQY
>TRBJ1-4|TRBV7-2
ASSATDRTKLF
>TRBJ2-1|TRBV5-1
ASSVGLVNEQF
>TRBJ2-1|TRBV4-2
ASSQEIGTGGNEQF
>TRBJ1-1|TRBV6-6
ASSYSGRGGPEAF
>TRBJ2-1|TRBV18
ASSPASYNEQF
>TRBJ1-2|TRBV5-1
ASSYIYPANYGYT